Following are 25 T cell receptor beta chains from one sample sequenced in a study of spatial heterogeneity in lung cancer. TCRdb processed the 5' RACE reads anew with MiXCR; each CDR3 protein has one entry. The sample has over 14,000 distinct CDR3 sequences, 3% to 4.5% seen once. Time point meaning: sample taken at primary tumor resection. Sample: normal lung tissue next to the tumor, taken at surgery. The source of these receptors is a male donor with early-stage non-small cell lung cancer.

This clonotype was observed at least ten times. This beta chain lies outside the target of a library built for alpha chains; its clone size means little. The chain combines TRBV18 with TRBJ1-5; a possible D gene is TRBD1 (5 bases). The germline V gene has CDR1 KGHSH and CDR2 LQKENI. Between the trimmed V and J ends, which lost 2 bases and 2 bases, there was a span of 7 bases. The CDR3 is 14 amino acids. In nucleotides, the CDR3 is TGTGCCAGCTCACCAGGGGACGGCAATCAGCCCCAGCATTTT. Translation: CASSPGDGNQPQHF. Full variable domain (outside the CDR3, taken from reference TRBV18 and TRBJ1-5): NAGVMQNPRHLVRRRGQEARLRCSPMKGHSHVYWYRQLPEEGLKFMVYLQKENIIDESGMPKERFSAEFPKEGPSILRIQQVVRGDSAAYFCASSPGDGNQPQHFGDGTRLSIL.

This clonotype was picked up many times. This beta chain turned up in a library designed for alpha chains; as an off-target read, its abundance says little. V is TRBV19 and J is TRBJ1-4, with TRBD1 matching over 7 bases. The CDR3 covers 12 residues. Losses at the gene ends were 9 bases for V and 8 bases for J; bases not matched to a gene: 6. Per germline, CDR1 LNHDA and CDR2 SQIVND (reference sequence). The CDR3: CASRTGWEKLFF. DNA for the CDR3: TGTGCCAGCCGGACAGGATGGGAAAAACTGTTTTTT.

This clonotype has at least ten counts. This beta chain was picked up by a library intended for alpha chains and is off target, so its count carries little meaning. The chain recombines TRBV13 with TRBJ2-7, with 9 bases identical to TRBD1. CDR3 size: 14 residues. With 4 bases clipped from V and 4 bases from J, the junction kept 5 bases outside the gene matches. Per germline, CDR1 PRHDT and CDR2 FYEKMQ (reference sequence). This CDR3 reads CASSSTGGGYEQYF. In DNA, the CDR3 is TGTGCCAGCAGCTCAACAGGGGGCGGGTACGAGCAGTACTTC.

Details on this clonotype: An end of the junction does not agree with germline; a read error may underlie this. This beta chain is off target for a library built for alpha chains, so its abundance means little. This chain uses TRBV11-2 with TRBJ2-3, with 12 bases fitting TRBD2. The germline V gene encodes CDR1 SGHAT and CDR2 FQNNGV. The CDR3 is 15 residues long. The CDR3 coding sequence is TGTGTCAGCAGCCGACTAGCGGGGGGCACAGATACGCAGTATTTT. Translation gives CVSSRLAGGTDTQYF.

This clonotype was seen many times. The library was designed around alpha chains, so this beta chain is a stray read whose abundance carries little weight. V usage is TRBV5-1 and J usage is TRBJ1-4, with 11 bases that match TRBD1. Germline V lookup: CDR1 SGHRS, CDR2 YFSETQ. The CDR3 has 18 residues. Trimming removed 3 bases from V and 0 bases from J; junction bases left unmatched: 7. DNA for the CDR3: TGCGCCAGCAGCTCGCCTCCGGGACAGGGGGCAACTAATGAAAAACTGTTTTTT. It encodes CASSSPPGQGATNEKLFF.

The sample holds many counts of this clonotype. The library was designed around alpha chains, so this beta chain is a stray read whose abundance carries little weight. The chain employs TRBV5-1 and TRBJ2-7; TRBD1 agrees at 7 bases. Germline loops: CDR1 SGHRS, CDR2 YFSETQ. CDR3 length: 15 amino acids. V was pared by 0 bases and J by 2 bases, with 5 bases of the junction left unmatched. The CDR3 spells CASSLDGTVPYEQYF. DNA of the CDR3: TGCGCCAGCAGCTTGGATGGGACAGTACCCTACGAGCAGTACTTC.

This clonotype was picked up many times. This beta chain came through as a stray read in a library set up for alpha chains, and its size says little. The chain combines TRBV19 with TRBJ1-5; D remains ambiguous. This CDR3 comprises 14 residues. The germline V and J ends were trimmed by 1 base and 10 bases, with 14 bases remaining between them. Germline-derived CDR1 and CDR2 are LNHDA and SQIVND (reference sequence). In DNA, the CDR3 is TGTGCCAGTAGTATAGGTGGGGTGGCGGTACCCCAGCATTTT. It codes for CASSIGGVAVPQHF. The variable domain in full, with the rest retrieved from reference TRBV19 and TRBJ1-5, is DGGITQSPKYLFRKEGQNVTLSCEQNLNHDAMYWYRQDPGQGLRLIYYSQIVNDFQKGDIAEGYSVSREKKESFPLTVTSAQKNPTAFYLCASSIGGVAVPQHFGDGTRLSIL.

This clonotype was counted many times. Because this beta chain is a stray read in a library intended to capture alpha chains, its abundance should not be given much weight. V and J are TRBV5-1 and TRBJ2-2; TRBD2 matches at 11 bases. The ends lost 1 base at V and 6 bases at J; junction bases unmatched: 2. CDR1 is SGHRS and CDR2 is YFSETQ in the germline V gene. This CDR3 spans 15 amino acids. The CDR3 coding sequence is TGCGCCAGCAGCTTGACTAGCGGGAGTCCCGGGGAGCTGTTTTTT. This codes for CASSLTSGSPGELFF.

This clonotype was seen at least ten times. This beta chain turned up in a library designed for alpha chains; as an off-target read, its abundance says little. The chain combines TRBV7-8 with TRBJ2-5, with a weak D call TRBD1 (6 bases). Trimming shortened V by 5 bases and J by 5 bases, and 12 bases separated the two germline ends. CDR1 and CDR2 (germline): SGHVS, FQNEAQ. The CDR3 covers 13 residues. The CDR3 region is CASSRSGDETQYF. The CDR3 nucleotides are TGTGCCAGCAGCCGATCAGGGGACGAGACCCAGTACTTC.

This clonotype has ten or more counts. With the library built for alpha chains, this beta chain is off target and its frequency is not meaningful. The chain couples TRBV10-3 to TRBJ1-1; D unresolved. V was clipped by 7 bases and J by 5 bases, with 8 bases between them. This CDR3 contains 11 residues. The germline CDR1 and CDR2 sequences are ENHRY and SYGVKD. The CDR3 DNA reads TGTGCCATCACGGAGGGAACTGAAGCTTTCTTT. Its protein product is CAITEGTEAFF.

This clonotype was seen repeatedly, ten times or more. This beta chain is an unintended read in a library built for alpha chains; its size means little. V gene TRBV29-1 combines with J gene TRBJ2-7, with 10 bases fitting TRBD1. The trim removed 8 bases at V and 0 bases at J, leaving 7 bases unmatched. The germline V gene has CDR1 SQVTM and CDR2 ANQGSEA. The CDR3 is made up of 14 amino acids. The CDR3 sequence: CSTGTGVSSYEQYF. CDR3 DNA: TGCAGCACAGGGACAGGGGTCAGCTCCTACGAGCAGTACTTC.

This clonotype was picked up many times. A library prepared for alpha chains yielded this beta chain as an off-target read; its size is of little meaning. The DNA for the CDR3 is TGTGCCATCAGTGAGTCTACCTCCAATCAGCCCCAGCATTTT. Translation: CAISESTSNQPQHF. The V and J genes are TRBV10-3 and TRBJ1-5; D remains ambiguous. Deletions cut 0 bases from V and 3 bases from J, with 6 bases between. This CDR3 spans 14 amino acids. Germline V gene lookup returns CDR1 ENHRY and CDR2 SYGVKD.

This clonotype appeared many times. This beta chain turned up in a library designed for alpha chains; as an off-target read, its abundance says little. The chain carries TRBV4-2 and TRBJ2-1; TRBD1 agrees at 7 bases. Germline CDR1 and CDR2: LGHNA and YNFKEQ. The CDR3 is 15 residues long. V was pared by 5 bases and J by 2 bases, with 6 bases of the junction left unmatched. The CDR3 spells CASSLGGTAYNEQFF. In DNA form, the CDR3 reads TGTGCCAGCAGCTTGGGTGGGACAGCCTACAATGAGCAGTTCTTC.

In its sample, this clonotype ranks as medium-sized (0.01 to 0.1%). The size of this beta chain means little, since it is a stray read in a library made for alpha chains. This sequence joins TRBV13 and TRBJ2-3, with 12 bases fitting TRBD2. This CDR3 has 17 residues. The junction had 5 bases not matched to a gene; V was cut back by 2 bases and J by 2 bases. Germline loops: CDR1 PRHDT, CDR2 FYEKMQ (reference sequence). CDR3 in amino acids: CASSLRTSGNPTDTQYF. CDR3 bases: TGTGCCAGCAGCTTACGGACTAGCGGGAACCCCACAGATACGCAGTATTTT.

This clonotype has at least ten counts. Since it is a stray read in a library aimed at alpha chains, this beta chain has a size that is not meaningful. This chain joins TRBV7-2 and TRBJ2-6, with D possibly being TRBD2 (5 bases). V was trimmed by 5 bases and J by 0 bases, leaving 5 bases between them. CDR3 length equals 14 residues. Germline assignment: CDR1 SGHTA and CDR2 FQGNSA. This chain's CDR3 is CASSGSSGANVLTF. CDR3 nucleotide sequence: TGTGCCAGCAGCGGGAGCTCTGGGGCCAACGTCCTGACTTTC. The full variable domain, completed using reference TRBV7-2 and TRBJ2-6, is GAGVSQSPSNKVTEKGKDVELRCDPISGHTALYWYRQSLGQGLEFLIYFQGNSAPDKSGLPSDRFSAERTGGSVSTLTIQRTQQEDSAVYLCASSGSSGANVLTFGAGSRLTVL.

This clonotype has ten or more counts. The library was designed around alpha chains, so this beta chain is a stray read whose abundance carries little weight. This sequence joins TRBV12-3 or TRBV12-4 and TRBJ2-7, with D uncertain. The ends were cut back, 2 bases at V and 0 bases at J, with 11 bases in the middle. The CDR3 is 15 residues long. CDR3 protein: CASSLSGGYSYEQYF. The CDR3 DNA is TGTGCCAGCAGTTTATCGGGCGGATACTCCTACGAGCAGTACTTC.

This clonotype is labeled as medium-sized. This beta chain is an unintended read in a library built for alpha chains; its size means little. The gene calls are TRBV6-2 or TRBV6-3 and TRBJ1-1, with a tentative D call TRBD1 (6 bases). The CDR3 runs to 14 residues. The ends were cut back, 10 bases at V and 0 bases at J, with 15 bases in the middle. Germline CDR1 reads MNHEY; CDR2 reads SVGEGT. DNA for the CDR3: TGTGCCACCAATAGGGGGGGCATGAACACTGAAGCTTTCTTT. It encodes CATNRGGMNTEAFF.

This clonotype was seen at least ten times. Since the library was made to target alpha chains, this beta chain is a stray read and its abundance is not meaningful. The CDR3, as DNA: TGTGCCAGCAGTTTAGGGGGACAGGGGGCCACTGAAGCTTTCTTT. This gives the protein CASSLGGQGATEAFF. The rearrangement links TRBV27 to TRBJ1-1; TRBD1 aligns across 12 bases. Per germline, CDR1 MNHEY and CDR2 SMNVEV (reference sequence). V trimming: 2 bases; J trimming: 4 bases; junction bases outside the gene matches: 2. CDR3 length: 15 amino acids.

In this sample, this clonotype turned up many times. The library was prepared for alpha chains; this beta chain is a stray read, so its frequency means little. V usage is TRBV4-3 and J usage is TRBJ2-1; TRBD2 matches at 10 bases. After removal of 0 bases from V and 8 bases from J, the junction contained 7 bases not matched to a gene. In germline, CDR1 is LGHNA, CDR2 YSLEER. The CDR3 is 16 residues long. The CDR3: CASSQDLPAGGDEQFF. Written as DNA, the CDR3 is TGCGCCAGCAGCCAAGATTTACCAGCGGGAGGGGATGAGCAGTTCTTC.

About this clonotype: With the library built for alpha chains, this beta chain is off target and its frequency is not meaningful. The chain recombines TRBV27 with TRBJ2-7; D not certain. The CDR3 has 13 residues. Trimming shortened V by 3 bases and J by 2 bases, and 8 bases separated the two germline ends. Germline values: CDR1 MNHEY, CDR2 SMNVEV (reference sequence). The CDR3 is CASSFGAAYEQYF. The CDR3 region has the DNA TGTGCCAGCAGTTTCGGCGCGGCCTACGAGCAGTACTTC.

By its share, this clonotype is medium-sized (0.01 to 0.1%). This beta chain is a stray read from a library made for alpha chains; its abundance is not meaningful. J is TRBJ2-5 and V is TRBV12-3 or TRBV12-4; no reliable D call. V lost 4 bases to trimming and J lost 0 bases, with 0 bases between them. The length of the CDR3 is 11 residues. For the CDR3, the DNA is TGTGCCAGCAGTTACCAAGAGACCCAGTACTTC. Amino acid sequence: CASSYQETQYF.

This clonotype was observed at least ten times. The size of this beta chain means little, since it is a stray read in a library made for alpha chains. This rearrangement joins TRBV4-2 to TRBJ1-1; TRBD1 is a possible D gene (6 bases). Trimming shortened V by 3 bases and J by 4 bases, and 9 bases separated the two germline ends. This CDR3 region has 13 residues. Germline CDR1 and CDR2: LGHNA and YNFKEQ. The CDR3: CASSQDSVTEAFF. For the CDR3, the DNA is TGTGCCAGCAGCCAGGACAGCGTCACTGAAGCTTTCTTT.

This clonotype was seen at least ten times. In a library made to pick up alpha chains, this beta chain is a stray read with a size that means little. The gene calls are TRBV7-9 and TRBJ1-2, with 8 bases fitting TRBD1. The CDR3 is 14 amino acids. The V gene's germline CDR1 is SEHNR and CDR2 FQNEAQ (reference sequence). V was clipped by 5 bases and J by 3 bases; unmatched bases: 5. Here the CDR3 DNA reads TGTGCCAGCAGCCACCAGGACAGGGACTATGGCTACACCTTC. Translated, it gives CASSHQDRDYGYTF.

Ten or more counts support this clonotype. With the library built for alpha chains, this beta chain is off target and its frequency is not meaningful. V is TRBV18 and J is TRBJ1-3, with TRBD1 as a possible D gene (5 bases). Germline assignment: CDR1 KGHSH and CDR2 LQKENI. V was clipped by 0 bases and J by 4 bases, with 10 bases between them. The CDR3 sequence is 15 residues long. CDR3 in DNA: TGTGCCAGCTCACCACCATGGGGGGAAGGAAACACCATATATTTT. Translated: CASSPPWGEGNTIYF.

Many counts were recorded for this clonotype. This beta chain represents an off-target read in a library built for alpha chains; its size is of limited meaning. V and J are TRBV7-8 and TRBJ2-7, with 7 bases that match TRBD1. The CDR3 spans 15 residues. Germline V gene data show CDR1 as SGHVS and CDR2 as FQNEAQ. J was trimmed by 5 bases and V by 5 bases; bases with no gene match: 12. DNA for the CDR3: TGTGCCAGCAGCAGGTTGGGACAGCAACGCGACGAGCAGTACTTC. Translation: CASSRLGQQRDEQYF.